This T cell receptor (beta chain) is drawn from a study of regulatory T cells in long-lasting Graves disease. About the research overall: The study enrolled newly diagnosed Graves' patients on antithyroid drugs under 3 months.

TCR beta libraries were built with iRepertoire HTBI primers and Arm-PCR of CDR3 regions. TCRdb processed the multiplex PCR reads anew with MiXCR; each CDR3 protein has one entry. The profile shows roughly 420,000 distinct CDR3 sequences, about 15% of them singletons. Time point reported: newly diagnosed GD, antithyroid drugs for less than 3 months. PBMC-derived RNA was used for the TCR library. These records were also assigned to another study, of T cells in Graves' hyperthyroidism and ophthalmopathy. From that paper: A set of HTBI primers served as the primers for a first-round RT-PCR of the TCR CDR3.

The receptor was isolated from a woman in her 50s with Graves disease. The input for sequencing was peripheral blood mononuclear cells (PBMCs), taken at new diagnosis, from a patient treated with antithyroid drugs.

The DNA for the CDR3 is TGTGCCACCAGCAGAGATCTTGGCGGGAGGGGCTACGAGCAGTACTTC. It translates to CATSRDLGGRGYEQYF. The chain carries TRBV15 and TRBJ2-7, with 9 bases that match TRBD2. The trim removed 0 bases at V and 3 bases at J, leaving 6 bases unmatched. This CDR3 spans 16 amino acids. Germline CDR1 reads LNHNV; CDR2 reads YYDKDF (reference sequence).